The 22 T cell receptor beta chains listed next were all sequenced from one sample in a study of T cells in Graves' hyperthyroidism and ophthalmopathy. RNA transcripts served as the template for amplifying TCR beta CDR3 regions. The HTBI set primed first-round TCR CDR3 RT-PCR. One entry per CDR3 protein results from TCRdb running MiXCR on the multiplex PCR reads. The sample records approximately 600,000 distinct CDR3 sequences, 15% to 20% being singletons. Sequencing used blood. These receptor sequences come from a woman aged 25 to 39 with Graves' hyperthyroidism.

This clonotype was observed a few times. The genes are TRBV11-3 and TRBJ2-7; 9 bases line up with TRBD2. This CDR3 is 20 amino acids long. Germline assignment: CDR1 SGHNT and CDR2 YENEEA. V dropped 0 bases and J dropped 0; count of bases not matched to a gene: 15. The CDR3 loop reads CASSLDKSPGGRGGSYEQYF. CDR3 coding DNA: TGTGCCAGCAGCTTAGACAAGTCCCCGGGCGGGAGGGGAGGCTCCTACGAGCAGTACTTC.

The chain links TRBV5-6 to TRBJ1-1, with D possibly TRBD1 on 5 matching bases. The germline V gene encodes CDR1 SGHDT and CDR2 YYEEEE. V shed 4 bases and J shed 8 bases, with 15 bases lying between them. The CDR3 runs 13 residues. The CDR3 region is CASSRGTATEAFF. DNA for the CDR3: TGTGCCAGCAGCCGCGGGACCGCCACCGAAGCTTTCTTT.

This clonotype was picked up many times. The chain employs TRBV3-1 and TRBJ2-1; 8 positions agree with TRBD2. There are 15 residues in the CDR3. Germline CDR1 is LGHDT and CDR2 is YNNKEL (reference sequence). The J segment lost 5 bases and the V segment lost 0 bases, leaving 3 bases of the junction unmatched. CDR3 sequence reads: CASSQEFSGNNEQFF. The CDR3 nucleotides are TGTGCCAGCAGCCAAGAATTTAGCGGGAACAATGAGCAGTTCTTC.

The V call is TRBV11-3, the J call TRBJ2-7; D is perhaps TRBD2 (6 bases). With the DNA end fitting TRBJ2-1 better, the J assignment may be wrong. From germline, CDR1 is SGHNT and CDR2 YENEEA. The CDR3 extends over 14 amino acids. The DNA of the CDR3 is TGTGCCAGCAGCTTAGTTGGCGGGACCTACGAGCAGTTCTTC. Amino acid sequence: CASSLVGGTYEQFF.

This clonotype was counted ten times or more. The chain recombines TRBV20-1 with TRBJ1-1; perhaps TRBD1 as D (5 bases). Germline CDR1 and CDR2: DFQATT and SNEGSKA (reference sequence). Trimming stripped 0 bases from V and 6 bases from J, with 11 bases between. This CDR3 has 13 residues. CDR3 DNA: TGCAGTGCTAGAGATGGGGGTAGGCCTGAAGCTTTCTTT. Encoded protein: CSARDGGRPEAFF.

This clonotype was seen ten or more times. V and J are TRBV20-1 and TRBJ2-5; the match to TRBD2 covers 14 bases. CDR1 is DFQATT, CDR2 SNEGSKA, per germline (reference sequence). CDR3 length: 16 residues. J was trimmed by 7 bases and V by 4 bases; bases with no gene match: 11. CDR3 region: CSATRLAGGSKVTQYF. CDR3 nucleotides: TGCAGTGCTACCAGACTAGCGGGAGGGTCGAAGGTGACCCAGTACTTC.

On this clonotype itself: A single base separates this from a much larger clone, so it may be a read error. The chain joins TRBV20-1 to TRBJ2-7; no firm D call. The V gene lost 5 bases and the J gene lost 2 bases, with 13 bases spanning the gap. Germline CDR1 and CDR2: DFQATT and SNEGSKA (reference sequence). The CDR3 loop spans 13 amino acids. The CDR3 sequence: CSADEGSTYEQYF. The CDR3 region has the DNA TGCAGTGCTGATGAAGGCTCTACCTACGAGCAGTACTTC.

This CDR3 reads CAWGEDREAFF. For the CDR3, the DNA is TGTGCCTGGGGAGAGGACAGGGAAGCTTTCTTT. J is TRBJ1-1 and V is TRBV30, with 7 positions matching TRBD1. The junction had 5 bases not matched to a gene; V was cut back by 5 bases and J by 8 bases. This CDR3 region has 11 residues. From germline, CDR1 is GTSNPN and CDR2 SVGIG (reference sequence).

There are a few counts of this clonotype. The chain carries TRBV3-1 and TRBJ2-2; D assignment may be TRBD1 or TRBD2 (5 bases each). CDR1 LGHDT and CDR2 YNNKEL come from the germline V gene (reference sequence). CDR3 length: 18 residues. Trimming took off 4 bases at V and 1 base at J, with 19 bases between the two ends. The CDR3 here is CASSLTLGTLGNTGELFF. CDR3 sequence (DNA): TGTGCCAGCAGCCTCACCCTCGGGACCTTAGGGAACACCGGGGAGCTGTTTTTT.

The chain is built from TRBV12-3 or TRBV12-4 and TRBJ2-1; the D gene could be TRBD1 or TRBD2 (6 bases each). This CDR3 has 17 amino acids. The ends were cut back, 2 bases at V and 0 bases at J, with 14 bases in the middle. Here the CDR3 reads CASSLYGGGSSYNEQFF. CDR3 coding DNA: TGTGCCAGCAGTTTATATGGAGGGGGGAGCTCCTACAATGAGCAGTTCTTC.

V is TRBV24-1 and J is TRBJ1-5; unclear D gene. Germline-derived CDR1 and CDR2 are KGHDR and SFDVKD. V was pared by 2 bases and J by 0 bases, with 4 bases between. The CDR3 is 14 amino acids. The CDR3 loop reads CATSDSDSNQPQHF. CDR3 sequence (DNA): TGTGCCACCAGTGATTCAGATAGCAATCAGCCCCAGCATTTT.

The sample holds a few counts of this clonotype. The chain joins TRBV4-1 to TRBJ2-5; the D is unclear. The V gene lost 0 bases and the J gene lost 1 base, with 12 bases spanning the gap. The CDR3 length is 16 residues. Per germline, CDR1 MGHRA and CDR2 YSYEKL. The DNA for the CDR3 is TGCGCCAGCAGCCAAGATGGGATAGCCACCCAAGAGACCCAGTACTTC. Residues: CASSQDGIATQETQYF.

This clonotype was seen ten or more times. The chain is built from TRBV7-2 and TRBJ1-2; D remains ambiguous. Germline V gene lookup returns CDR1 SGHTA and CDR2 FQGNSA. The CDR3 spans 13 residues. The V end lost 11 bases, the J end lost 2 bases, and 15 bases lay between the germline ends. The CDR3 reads CAAGKGANYGYTF. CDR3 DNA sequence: TGTGCCGCCGGGAAGGGTGCGAACTATGGCTACACCTTC. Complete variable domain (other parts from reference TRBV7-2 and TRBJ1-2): GAGVSQSPSNKVTEKGKDVELRCDPISGHTALYWYRQSLGQGLEFLIYFQGNSAPDKSGLPSDRFSAERTGGSVSTLTIQRTQQEDSAVYLCAAGKGANYGYTFGSGTRLTVV.

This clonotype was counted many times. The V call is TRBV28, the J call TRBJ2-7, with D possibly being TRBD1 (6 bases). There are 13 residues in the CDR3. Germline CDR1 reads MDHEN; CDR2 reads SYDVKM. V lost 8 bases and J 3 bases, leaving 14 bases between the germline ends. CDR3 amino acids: CASLSQGRYEQYF. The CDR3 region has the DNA TGTGCCAGCCTGTCGCAGGGGCGCTACGAGCAGTACTTC.

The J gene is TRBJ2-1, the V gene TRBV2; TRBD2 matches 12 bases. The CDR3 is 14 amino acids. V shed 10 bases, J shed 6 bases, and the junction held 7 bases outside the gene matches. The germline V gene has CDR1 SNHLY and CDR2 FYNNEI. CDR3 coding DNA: TGTGCCACCAGACTAGCGGGAGCCCTCAATGAGCAGTTCTTC. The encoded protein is CATRLAGALNEQFF.

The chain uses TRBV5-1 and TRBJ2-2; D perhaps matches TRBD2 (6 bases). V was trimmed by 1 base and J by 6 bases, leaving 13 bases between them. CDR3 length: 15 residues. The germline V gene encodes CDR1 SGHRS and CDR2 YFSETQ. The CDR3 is CASSLSASEAGELFF. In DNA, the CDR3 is TGCGCCAGCAGCTTGTCGGCTAGCGAAGCCGGGGAGCTGTTTTTT.

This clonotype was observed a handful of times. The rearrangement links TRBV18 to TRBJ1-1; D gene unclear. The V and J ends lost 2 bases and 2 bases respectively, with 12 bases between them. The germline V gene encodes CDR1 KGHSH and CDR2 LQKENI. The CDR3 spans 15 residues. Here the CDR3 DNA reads TGTGCCAGCTCACCAAAAGAAGGATCTAACACTGAAGCTTTCTTT. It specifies CASSPKEGSNTEAFF.

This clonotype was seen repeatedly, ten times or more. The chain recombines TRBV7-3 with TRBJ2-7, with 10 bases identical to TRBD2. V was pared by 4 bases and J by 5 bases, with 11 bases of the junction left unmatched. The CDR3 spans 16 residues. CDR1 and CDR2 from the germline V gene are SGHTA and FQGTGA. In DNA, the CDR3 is TGTGCCAGCAGCTCCGGATCTAGCGGGAGTGTCCACGAGCAGTACTTC. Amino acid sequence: CASSSGSSGSVHEQYF. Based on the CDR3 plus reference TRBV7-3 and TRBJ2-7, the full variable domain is GAGVSQTPSNKVTEKGKYVELRCDPISGHTALYWYRQSLGQGPEFLIYFQGTGAADDSGLPNDRFFAVRPEGSVSTLKIQRTERGDSAVYLCASSSGSSGSVHEQYFGPGTRLTVT.

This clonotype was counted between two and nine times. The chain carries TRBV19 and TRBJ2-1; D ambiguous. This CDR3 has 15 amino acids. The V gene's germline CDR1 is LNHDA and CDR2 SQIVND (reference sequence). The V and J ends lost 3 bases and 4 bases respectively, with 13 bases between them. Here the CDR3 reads CASSINPNSYNEQFF. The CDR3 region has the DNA TGTGCCAGTAGTATCAACCCAAACTCTTACAATGAGCAGTTCTTC.

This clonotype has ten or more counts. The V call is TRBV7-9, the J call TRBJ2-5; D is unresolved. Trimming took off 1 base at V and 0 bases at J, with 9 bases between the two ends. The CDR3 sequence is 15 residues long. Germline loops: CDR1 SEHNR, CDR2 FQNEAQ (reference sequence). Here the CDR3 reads CASSLGAVYQETQYF. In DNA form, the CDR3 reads TGTGCCAGCAGCTTAGGGGCAGTCTACCAAGAGACCCAGTACTTC.

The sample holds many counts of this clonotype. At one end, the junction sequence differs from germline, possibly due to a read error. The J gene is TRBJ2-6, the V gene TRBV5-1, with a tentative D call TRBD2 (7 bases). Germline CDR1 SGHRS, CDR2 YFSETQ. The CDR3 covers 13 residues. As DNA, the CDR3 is TGCGCCAGCAACCTAGGGGGGGTCAACGTCCTGACTTTC. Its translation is CASNLGGVNVLTF.

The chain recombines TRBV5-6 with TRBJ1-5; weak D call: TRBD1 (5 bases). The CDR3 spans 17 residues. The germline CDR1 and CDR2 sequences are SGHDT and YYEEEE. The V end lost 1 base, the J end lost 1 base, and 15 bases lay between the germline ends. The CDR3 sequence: CASSLWGLWDSNQPQHF. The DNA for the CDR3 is TGTGCCAGCAGCTTGTGGGGCCTTTGGGACAGCAATCAGCCCCAGCATTTT.